The 14 T cell receptor beta chains in this list originate from one sample, sequenced in a study of post-analysis software for immune sequencing data. Study observations and caveats: With TRBV5-6, TRBV5-1 and TRBV20-1 included, about five TRBV segments were more frequent in patients than in controls.

Their recognized antigens are unknown. Unique molecular identifiers tagged the TCR beta cDNA libraries. TCRdb fed the PCR reads into MiXCR, producing one record per CDR3 protein. There are about half a million distinct CDR3 sequences in the sample; approximately 34% occur only once, and approximately 6% lies in the top ten. Source material: blood. The receptors stem from a girl aged 2-17 years with multiple sclerosis.

This clonotype was recorded a few times. This rearrangement joins TRBV5-1 to TRBJ1-1; tentatively, D is TRBD1 (6 bases). The CDR3 has 14 residues. The V gene lost 2 bases and the J gene lost 1 base, with 9 bases spanning the gap. From germline, CDR1 is SGHRS and CDR2 YFSETQ. The CDR3 sequence is CASSFLGGNTEAFF. The CDR3 nucleotides are TGCGCCAGCAGCTTTCTAGGGGGGAACACTGAAGCTTTCTTT. The variable domain in full, with the rest retrieved from reference TRBV5-1 and TRBJ1-1, is KAGVTQTPRYLIKTRGQQVTLSCSPISGHRSVSWYQQTPGQGLQFLFEYFSETQRNKGNFPGRFSGRQFSNSRSEMNVSTLELGDSALYLCASSFLGGNTEAFFGQGTRLTVV.

The chain is built from TRBV6-5 and TRBJ2-3; either TRBD1 or TRBD2 may supply D (5 bases each). Trimming took off 2 bases at V and 1 base at J, with 7 bases between the two ends. Germline loops: CDR1 MNHEY, CDR2 SVGAGI. This CDR3 spans 14 amino acids. The chain's CDR3 is CASSYVGRTDTQYF. In DNA, the CDR3 is TGTGCCAGCAGTTACGTGGGACGCACAGATACGCAGTATTTT.

The V gene is TRBV29-1, the J gene TRBJ1-1, with D possibly being TRBD1 (6 bases). CDR1 is SQVTM, CDR2 ANQGSEA, per germline. V was clipped by 4 bases and J by 5 bases, with 20 bases between them. The CDR3 is 15 residues long. The CDR3 protein is CSVGSGGGISTEAFF. In DNA form, the CDR3 reads TGCAGCGTTGGGAGTGGGGGGGGCATTTCGACTGAAGCTTTCTTT.

This clonotype was seen ten or more times. V usage is TRBV12-3 or TRBV12-4 and J usage is TRBJ2-5; 7 bases line up with TRBD1. V was pared by 4 bases and J by 5 bases, with 10 bases of the junction left unmatched. CDR3 size: 15 residues. CDR3 protein: CASSSNRGGGETQYF. DNA of the CDR3: TGTGCCAGCAGTTCCAACCGAGGGGGCGGGGAGACCCAGTACTTC.

This clonotype has more than one count but fewer than ten. V is TRBV6-5 and J is TRBJ2-1; 9 nucleotides agree with TRBD2. The CDR3 consists of 15 residues. Trimming took 8 bases from V and 0 from J; bases not matched to a gene: 5. Germline lookup yields CDR1 MNHEY and CDR2 SVGAGI. The CDR3 loop reads CASGRGGDSYNEQFF. For the CDR3, the DNA is TGTGCCAGCGGGCGGGGGGGTGACTCCTACAATGAGCAGTTCTTC.

The CDR3 DNA reads TGTGCCAGCAGCTTGGGCCGGGGTTCCCTAGCCAAAAACATTCAGTACTTC. The encoded protein is CASSLGRGSLAKNIQYF. The V call is TRBV11-3, the J call TRBJ2-4; D is possibly TRBD2 (5 bases). Germline V gene sequence: CDR1 SGHNT, CDR2 YENEEA. Trimming took 3 bases from V and 0 from J, leaving 15 bases between them. There are 17 residues in the CDR3. The complete variable domain, with remaining parts taken from reference TRBV11-3 and TRBJ2-4, reads EAGVVQSPRYKIIEKKQPVAFWCNPISGHNTLYWYLQNLGQGPELLIRYENEEAVDDSQLPKDRFSAERLKGVDSTLKIQPAELGDSAVYLCASSLGRGSLAKNIQYFGAGTRLSVL.

This clonotype occurred a few times. The chain employs TRBV12-3 or TRBV12-4 and TRBJ2-5; 11 positions agree with TRBD2. The CDR3 spans 14 residues. With V trimmed by 6 bases and J by 4 bases, 4 bases remained unmatched. CDR3 residues: CASRATSGAETQYF. Written as DNA, the CDR3 is TGTGCCAGCAGGGCGACTAGCGGGGCAGAGACCCAGTACTTC.

The table lists this clonotype with a few counts. The chain joins TRBV7-9 to TRBJ2-5; 12 nucleotides agree with TRBD2. The CDR3 sequence is 18 residues long. V lost 5 bases to trimming and J lost 0 bases; unmatched junction nucleotides: 10. In germline, CDR1 is SEHNR, CDR2 FQNEAQ (reference sequence). The DNA of the CDR3 is TGTGCCAGCAGCCCGCGACTAGCGGGGGAACGGTACCAAGAGACCCAGTACTTC. It codes for CASSPRLAGERYQETQYF.

This clonotype was observed a handful of times. This chain uses TRBV5-1 with TRBJ2-3; 15 bases align to TRBD2. CDR1 is SGHRS and CDR2 is YFSETQ in the germline V gene. CDR3 size: 17 residues. V lost 3 bases to trimming and J lost 0 bases; unmatched junction nucleotides: 2. CDR3 bases: TGCGCCAGCAGCTCCGGACTAGCGGGGGGGAGCACAGATACGCAGTATTTT. Amino acids: CASSSGLAGGSTDTQYF.

Comment on this clonotype: Its ends do not fully match the called genes, so a read error is possible. This chain joins TRBV5-1 and TRBJ1-3, with D perhaps TRBD1 (5 bases). The CDR3 runs to 16 residues. Germline loops: CDR1 SGHRS, CDR2 YFSETQ. The CDR3: CASSLASGIAGNAIYF. CDR3 sequence (DNA): TGCGCCAGCAGCTTGGCCTCAGGGATCGCCGGAAACGCCATATATTTT.

This clonotype turned up a few times. The rearrangement links TRBV10-3 to TRBJ2-7, with TRBD1 identical over 9 bases. CDR1 ENHRY and CDR2 SYGVKD come from the germline V gene. Trimming at V came to 6 bases and at J to 3 bases, leaving 3 bases not matched to a gene. This CDR3 has 13 amino acids. CDR3 in DNA: TGTGCCATCAGCGCGACAGGGGGCTACGAGCAGTACTTC. It is translated as CAISATGGYEQYF.

The chain carries TRBV3-1 and TRBJ2-1, with D maybe TRBD2 (6 bases). Germline values: CDR1 LGHDT, CDR2 YNNKEL (reference sequence). V lost 4 bases to trimming and J lost 11 bases, with 18 bases between them. CDR3 size: 14 residues. The DNA for the CDR3 is TGTGCCAGCAGCCTCGACGGGGGAAGGGATAAGCAGTTCTTC. It yields the protein CASSLDGGRDKQFF.

As for this clonotype: Germline and junction disagree at one end, which may indicate a read error. CDR3 amino acids: CSASSPWEGTDTQYF. The CDR3 bases are TGCAGTGCTAGCTCCCCTTGGGAGGGCACTGATACGCAGTATTTT. The chain recombines TRBV20-1 with TRBJ2-3; 7 bases agree with TRBD2. This CDR3 spans 15 amino acids. Germline-derived CDR1 and CDR2 are DFQATT and SNEGSKA (reference sequence).

The V call is TRBV12-3 or TRBV12-4, the J call TRBJ2-5, with TRBD2 as a possible D gene (7 bases). With 5 bases removed from V and 5 bases from J, the gap between germline ends came to 18 bases. The CDR3 is 15 amino acids. This CDR3 reads CASSPIGGGLETQYF. CDR3 DNA: TGTGCCAGCAGTCCTATAGGGGGGGGTCTCGAGACCCAGTACTTC.